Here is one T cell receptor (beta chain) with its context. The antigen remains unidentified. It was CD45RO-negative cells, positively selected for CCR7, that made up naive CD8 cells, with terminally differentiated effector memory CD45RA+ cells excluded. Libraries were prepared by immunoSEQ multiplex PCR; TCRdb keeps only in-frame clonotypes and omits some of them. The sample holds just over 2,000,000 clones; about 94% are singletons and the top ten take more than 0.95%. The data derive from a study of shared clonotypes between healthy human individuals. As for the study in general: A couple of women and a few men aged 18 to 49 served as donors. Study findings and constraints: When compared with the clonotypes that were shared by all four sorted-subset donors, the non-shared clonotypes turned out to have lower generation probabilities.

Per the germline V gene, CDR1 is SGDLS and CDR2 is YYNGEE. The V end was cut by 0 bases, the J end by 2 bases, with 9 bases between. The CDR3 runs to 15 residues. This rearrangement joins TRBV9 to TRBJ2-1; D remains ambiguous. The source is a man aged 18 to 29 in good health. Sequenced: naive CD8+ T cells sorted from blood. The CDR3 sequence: CASSVVNSPYNEQFF. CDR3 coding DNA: TGTGCCAGCAGCGTAGTGAACTCCCCCTACAATGAGCAGTTCTTC.